The 7 T cell receptor beta chains reported below all come from one sample, sequenced in a study of blood T cells in healthy people across ages. A J-beta primer mix and a sample-barcoded 5' primer were used in a second PCR of about 6 to 12 cycles. MiXCR, run by TCRdb on the 5' RACE reads, gives a single entry per CDR3 protein. The sample yields about 700,000 distinct CDR3 sequences, about 34% seen once. Sequencing used blood. The source is a woman over 75 in good health.

This clonotype has more than one count but fewer than ten. The V call is TRBV27, the J call TRBJ2-2; 10 positions agree with TRBD2. In germline, CDR1 is MNHEY, CDR2 SMNVEV (reference sequence). The CDR3 runs to 18 residues. The trim removed 0 bases at V and 7 bases at J, leaving 11 bases unmatched. In DNA, the CDR3 is TGTGCCAGCAGTTTATCGACGCTAGCGGGGGAGGGGGGCGGGGAGCTGTTTTTT. The encoded protein is CASSLSTLAGEGGGELFF.

The chain carries TRBV7-2 and TRBJ1-4, with a tentative D call TRBD1 (6 bases). The CDR3 consists of 15 residues. Germline values: CDR1 SGHTA, CDR2 FQGNSA. V lost 6 bases to trimming and J lost 5 bases, with 16 bases between them. This CDR3 is CASSPVEGVNEKLFF. CDR3 DNA sequence: TGTGCCAGCAGTCCCGTTGAGGGGGTAAATGAAAAACTGTTTTTT.

The CDR3 DNA follows: TGTGCCAGCAGCCCCCGACAGAACTGGGAGCTGTTTTTT. Translated: CASSPRQNWELFF. This chain uses TRBV7-2 with TRBJ2-2, with D possibly matching TRBD1 (5 bases). This CDR3 has 13 residues. The V gene's germline CDR1 is SGHTA and CDR2 FQGNSA. Trimming shortened V by 5 bases and J by 9 bases, and 13 bases separated the two germline ends.

At least ten counts were recorded for this clonotype. The CDR3, as DNA: TGTGCCAGCGCGGCCTTAAGCACAGATACGCAGTATTTT. Translated, it gives CASAALSTDTQYF. The rearrangement links TRBV27 to TRBJ2-3; D gene ambiguous. Trimming took off 8 bases at V and 0 bases at J, with 9 bases between the two ends. The CDR3 runs to 13 residues. CDR1 and CDR2 from the germline V gene are MNHEY and SMNVEV (reference sequence).

This clonotype was counted between two and nine times. The V call is TRBV6-6, the J call TRBJ2-3; 7 nucleotides match TRBD2. The CDR3 covers 16 residues. The germline V gene encodes CDR1 MNHNY and CDR2 SVGAGI (reference sequence). Trimming at V came to 2 bases and at J to 2 bases, leaving 7 bases not matched to a gene. For the CDR3, the DNA is TGTGCCAGCAGTTACCCCGGAGCGGGGTCCACAGATACGCAGTATTTT. It encodes CASSYPGAGSTDTQYF.

Turning to this clonotype: Possible read error: a much larger clone is one base away. The J gene is TRBJ2-5, the V gene TRBV5-6, with D possibly being TRBD1 (5 bases). Germline-derived CDR1 and CDR2 are SGHDT and YYEEEE. The ends were cut back, 4 bases at V and 5 bases at J, with 15 bases in the middle. CDR3 length: 14 residues. CDR3 in DNA: TGTGCCAGCAGCATGGAAGGGGTACGCGAGACCCAGTACTTC. Protein sequence: CASSMEGVRETQYF. The whole variable domain, filled in from reference TRBV5-6 and TRBJ2-5, reads DAGVTQSPTHLIKTRGQQVTLRCSPKSGHDTVSWYQQALGQGPQFIFQYYEEEERQRGNFPDRFSGHQFPNYSSELNVNALLLGDSALYLCASSMEGVRETQYFGPGTRLLVL.

This clonotype was detected many times. The V and J genes are TRBV20-1 and TRBJ2-7; D not resolved. Germline CDR1 is DFQATT and CDR2 is SNEGSKA (reference sequence). The V and J ends lost 6 bases and 4 bases respectively, with 10 bases between them. The CDR3 has 11 residues. The CDR3 sequence is CSAPVVYEQYF. CDR3 sequence (DNA): TGCAGTGCCCCGGTAGTGTACGAGCAGTACTTC.